The rows below give T cell receptor beta chains drawn from one sample of a study of Ad26.COV2.S vaccination and SARS-CoV-2 variants. Some clones are missing from TCRdb's copy, which holds only in-frame ones; the method was immunoSEQ multiplex PCR. The table includes about 480,000 clones, approximately 90% detected once. Specimen: peripheral blood, collected in a trial of Ad26.COV2.S vaccine versus placebo. Receptors originate from a person aged 18-65 years who received the Ad26.COV2.S COVID-19 vaccine or a placebo. Both conserved end residues are part of each CDR3. A D gene is named only where the DNA matches it firmly. Where a row states a size, it is once, few, many or the class of an expanded clone; other rows omit it.

>NA|TRBV11-2|NA|TRBJ2-3
TGTGCCAGCACGCTGTCATTCGCAGATACGCAGTATTTT
CASTLSFADTQYF
>TRBD1|TRBV7-9|NA|TRBJ1-6
TGTGCCAGCAGCACAGGACAGGGGGGTAATTCACCCCTCCACTTT
CASSTGQGGNSPLHF
>NA|TRBV6-2/TRBV6-3|NA|TRBJ2-2
TGTGCCAGCAGTTTGGGCGGGGGGGAGCTGTTTTTT
CASSLGGGELFF
>TRBD2|TRBV5-1|NA|TRBJ2-1
TGCGCCAGCAGCTCCGGACTAGCGGTCTACAATGAGCAGTTCTTC
CASSSGLAVYNEQFF
>NA|TRBV12-3/TRBV12-4|NA|TRBJ2-7
TGTGCCAGCAGTTTACCCGGCAGCCACGAGCAGTACTTC
CASSLPGSHEQYF
>TRBD1|TRBV10-3|NA|TRBJ2-7
TGTGCCATCAATCCGGGACAGGACTACGAGCAGTACTTC
CAINPGQDYEQYF
>NA|TRBV6-5|NA|TRBJ1-1
TGTGCCAGCAGCCTACGGGGCAACACTGAAGCTTTCTTT
CASSLRGNTEAFF
>NA|TRBV7-9|NA|TRBJ2-3
TGTGCCAGCAGCCCAACGGGTTCTACAGATACGCAGTATTTT
CASSPTGSTDTQYF
>NA|TRBV28|once|TRBJ2-5
TGTGCCAGCAGTTTTGGGTCTCGAGCGGTCTGGGAGACCCAGTACTTC
CASSFGSRAVWETQYF
>NA|TRBV11-3|NA|TRBJ1-6
TGTGCCAGCAGCTGGGGACCGTCTTCACCCCTCCACTTT
CASSWGPSSPLHF
>NA|TRBV7-9|NA|TRBJ1-1
TGTGCCAGCAGCTTTCTGGCCAGACTGAACACTGAAGCTTTCTTT
CASSFLARLNTEAFF
>TRBD2|TRBV18|NA|TRBJ2-1
TGTGCCAGCTCACACGGGCGGGACTACAAACTCTCCTACAATGAGCAGTTCTTC
CASSHGRDYKLSYNEQFF
>NA|TRBV3-1/TRBV3-2|NA|TRBJ1-2
TGTGCCAGCAGCCAAGGTACCTTCGGGGCGTATGGCTACACCTTC
CASSQGTFGAYGYTF
>NA|TRBV11-3|NA|TRBJ2-7
TGTGCCAGCAGCCAAGACCACAGAGACTACGAGCAGTACTTC
CASSQDHRDYEQYF
>NA|TRBV19|NA|TRBJ1-4
TGTGCCAGTAGTAGGAGGACAGCTACCGAAGAACTGTTTTTT
CASSRRTATEELFF
>NA|TRBV11-2|NA|TRBJ1-4
TGTGCCAGCAGCTTATACCAGGGTGAAAAACTGTTTTTT
CASSLYQGEKLFF
>TRBD1|TRBV10-3|NA|TRBJ1-2
TGTGCCATCAGCACCTTCGGACAGGGGGCGGATGGCTACACCTTC
CAISTFGQGADGYTF
>TRBD1|TRBV6-6|NA|TRBJ1-5
TGTGCCAGCAGTCCCGACAGGGGTCCCTTTAGCAATCAGCCCCAGCATTTT
CASSPDRGPFSNQPQHF
>TRBD1|TRBV9|once|TRBJ2-5
TGTGCCAGCAGCGTCAGTGAGGGGGCTGGCGGGGAGACCCAGTACTTC
CASSVSEGAGGETQYF